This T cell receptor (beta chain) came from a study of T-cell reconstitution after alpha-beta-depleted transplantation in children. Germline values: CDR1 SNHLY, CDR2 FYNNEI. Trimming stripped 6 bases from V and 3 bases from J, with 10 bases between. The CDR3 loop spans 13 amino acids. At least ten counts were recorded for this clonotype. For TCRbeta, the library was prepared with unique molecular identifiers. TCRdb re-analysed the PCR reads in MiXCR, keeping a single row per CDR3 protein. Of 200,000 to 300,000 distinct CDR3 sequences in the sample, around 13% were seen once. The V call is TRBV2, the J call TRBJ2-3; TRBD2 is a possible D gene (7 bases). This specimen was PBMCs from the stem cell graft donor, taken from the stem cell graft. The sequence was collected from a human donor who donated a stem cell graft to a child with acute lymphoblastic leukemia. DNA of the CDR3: TGTGCCAGCAGGCGGGGGACAACAGATACGCAGTATTTT. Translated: CASRRGTTDTQYF. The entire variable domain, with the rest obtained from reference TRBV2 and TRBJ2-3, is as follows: EPEVTQTPSHQVTQMGQEVILRCVPISNHLYFYWYRQILGQKVEFLVSFYNNEISEKSEIFDDQFSVERPDGSNFTLKIRSTKLEDSAMYFCASRRGTTDTQYFGPGTRLTVL.